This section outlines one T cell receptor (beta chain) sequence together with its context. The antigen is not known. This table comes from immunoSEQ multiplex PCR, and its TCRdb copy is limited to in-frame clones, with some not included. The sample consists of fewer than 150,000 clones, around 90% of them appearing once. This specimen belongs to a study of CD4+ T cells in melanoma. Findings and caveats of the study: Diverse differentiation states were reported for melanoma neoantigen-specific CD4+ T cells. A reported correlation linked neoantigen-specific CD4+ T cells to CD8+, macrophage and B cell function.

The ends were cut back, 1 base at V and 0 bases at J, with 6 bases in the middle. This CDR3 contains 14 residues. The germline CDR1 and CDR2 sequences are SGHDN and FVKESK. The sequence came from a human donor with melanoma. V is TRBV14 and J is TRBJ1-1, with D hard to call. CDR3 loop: CASSQAGMNTEAFF. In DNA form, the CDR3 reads TGTGCCAGCAGCCAAGCTGGGATGAACACTGAAGCTTTCTTT.